The 27 T cell receptor beta chains in this list originate from one sample, sequenced in a study of human T cells and chemical hapten exposure. One entry per CDR3 protein, called by TCRdb with MiXCR from the RACE reads. The sample holds over 30,000 distinct CDR3 sequences, over 7.5% seen once. As to time point: patch test 3, about 24 weeks after DPC sensitization. Indicated treatment: therapeutic diphenylcyclopropenone sensitization with weekly scalp DPC. Total RNA was isolated from whole blood that had not been fractionated. The sample was whole blood, taken in connection with sensitization to the hapten diphenylcyclopropenone (DPC). Every receptor here comes from a middle-aged man with alopecia areata. Some clones in this sample may be carry-over from other donors' samples.

The chain carries TRBV28 and TRBJ1-1, with D perhaps matching TRBD1 (5 bases). From germline, CDR1 is MDHEN and CDR2 SYDVKM. V lost 6 bases and J lost 0, with 14 bases in between. This CDR3 region has 15 residues. The CDR3 spells CASSSSGAVNTEAFF. CDR3 sequence (DNA): TGTGCCAGCAGCTCGTCTGGGGCGGTGAACACTGAAGCTTTCTTT.

The chain combines TRBV18 with TRBJ1-1; the match to TRBD1 covers 8 bases. CDR1 and CDR2 from the germline V gene are KGHSH and LQKENI. This CDR3 contains 16 residues. J lost 0 bases, V lost 0 bases, and 3 bases had no gene match. The CDR3 coding sequence is TGTGCCAGCTCACCACCGGACAGGGCCTTGAACACTGAAGCTTTCTTT. Residues: CASSPPDRALNTEAFF. Complete variable domain (other parts from reference TRBV18 and TRBJ1-1): NAGVMQNPRHLVRRRGQEARLRCSPMKGHSHVYWYRQLPEEGLKFMVYLQKENIIDESGMPKERFSAEFPKEGPSILRIQQVVRGDSAAYFCASSPPDRALNTEAFFGQGTRLTVV.

This clonotype occurred many times. This rearrangement joins TRBV7-9 to TRBJ2-7, with D maybe TRBD2 (5 bases). Germline V gives CDR1 SEHNR, CDR2 FQNEAQ (reference sequence). V gave up 5 bases and J gave up 3 bases, with 17 bases separating them. CDR3 length: 15 residues. Here the CDR3 reads CASSPPGRRNYEQYF. Written as DNA, the CDR3 is TGTGCCAGCAGCCCCCCTGGGCGGAGGAACTACGAGCAGTACTTC.

This clonotype has more than one count but fewer than ten. This sequence joins TRBV27 and TRBJ2-1; D is perhaps TRBD1 (6 bases). This CDR3 has 14 amino acids. Trimming stripped 6 bases from V and 5 bases from J, with 14 bases between. Germline V gene sequence: CDR1 MNHEY, CDR2 SMNVEV (reference sequence). Here the CDR3 DNA reads TGTGCCAGCAGCATCCTTGGACAGAACAATGAGCAGTTCTTC. It is translated as CASSILGQNNEQFF.

This clonotype was recorded a few times. This sequence joins TRBV20-1 and TRBJ2-1; D is unclear. The germline gives CDR1 DFQATT, CDR2 SNEGSKA (reference sequence). V gave up 5 bases and J gave up 6 bases, with 8 bases separating them. The CDR3 consists of 11 residues. The CDR3: CSAPLTNEQFF. The CDR3 coding sequence is TGCAGTGCTCCACTTACCAATGAGCAGTTCTTC.

This clonotype was observed at least ten times. The J gene is TRBJ2-7, the V gene TRBV5-1, with no clear D. The V gene's germline CDR1 is SGHRS and CDR2 YFSETQ. V lost 3 bases to trimming and J lost 4 bases, with 11 bases between them. There are 13 residues in the CDR3. The CDR3 loop reads CASSSSTGYEQYF. DNA of the CDR3: TGCGCCAGCAGCTCGTCCACTGGATACGAGCAGTACTTC. Together with reference TRBV5-1 and TRBJ2-7, the CDR3 gives the full variable domain: KAGVTQTPRYLIKTRGQQVTLSCSPISGHRSVSWYQQTPGQGLQFLFEYFSETQRNKGNFPGRFSGRQFSNSRSEMNVSTLELGDSALYLCASSSSTGYEQYFGPGTRLTVT.

This clonotype was recorded many times. This sequence joins TRBV20-1 and TRBJ2-7; weak D call: TRBD1 (6 bases). Per germline, CDR1 DFQATT and CDR2 SNEGSKA (reference sequence). The CDR3 is 15 residues long. The ends were cut back, 5 bases at V and 3 bases at J, with 20 bases in the middle. CDR3 nucleotides: TGCAGTGCTCCTCTTCCCGACAGGAGCCGCTACGAGCAGTACTTC. Its translation: CSAPLPDRSRYEQYF.

The chain joins TRBV7-2 to TRBJ2-3; possibly TRBD1 or TRBD2 for D (5 bases each). This CDR3 contains 14 residues. Germline CDR1 and CDR2: SGHTA and FQGNSA. V lost 7 bases and J lost 1, with 12 bases in between. CDR3 region: CASNQMGGTDTQYF. The CDR3 DNA reads as TGTGCCAGCAACCAGATGGGGGGCACAGATACGCAGTATTTT.

This clonotype was picked up a small number of times. The DNA of the CDR3 is TGCAGTGCTAGCAGGGGAGGGACTGAAGCTTTCTTT. Its translation is CSASRGGTEAFF. This chain uses TRBV20-1 with TRBJ1-1, with D possibly being TRBD1 (6 bases). There are 12 residues in the CDR3. Trimming left V 3 bases short and J 5 bases short, with 10 bases between. From germline, CDR1 is DFQATT and CDR2 SNEGSKA (reference sequence).

V usage is TRBV18 and J usage is TRBJ1-3; 7 nucleotides match TRBD1. CDR3 length: 15 residues. The V and J ends lost 3 bases and 4 bases, in that order; junction bases with no gene match: 6. The V gene's germline CDR1 is KGHSH and CDR2 LQKENI. The CDR3 bases are TGTGCCAGCTCACCGAGGGACAGTGGAGGAAACACCATATATTTT. The encoded protein is CASSPRDSGGNTIYF.

This sequence joins TRBV4-1 and TRBJ2-7; a possible D gene is TRBD2 (5 bases). The ends were cut back, 5 bases at V and 3 bases at J, with 11 bases in the middle. This CDR3 spans 13 amino acids. From germline, CDR1 is MGHRA and CDR2 YSYEKL. CDR3 coding DNA: TGCGCCAGCAGCGGCCAGGCGGGCTACGAGCAGTACTTC. Protein sequence: CASSGQAGYEQYF.

This clonotype was counted at least ten times. The chain uses TRBV6-2 or TRBV6-3 and TRBJ1-5; 8 bases are shared with TRBD1. Germline CDR1 reads MNHEY; CDR2 reads SVGEGT. This CDR3 has 16 residues. The ends lost 2 bases at V and 2 bases at J; junction bases unmatched: 5. The CDR3 region has the DNA TGTGCCAGCAGTTACCTCGACAGGGGAGGCAATCAGCCCCAGCATTTT. This sequence encodes CASSYLDRGGNQPQHF.

This clonotype was counted many times. The chain has TRBV28 and TRBJ2-1, with 11 bases lining up with TRBD2. Looked up from germline, CDR1 is MDHEN and CDR2 is SYDVKM. After removal of 6 bases from V and 0 bases from J, the junction contained 4 bases not matched to a gene. CDR3 length equals 16 residues. The CDR3 nucleotides are TGTGCCAGCAGGACTAGCGGGATGAGCTCCTACAATGAGCAGTTCTTC. This gives the protein CASRTSGMSSYNEQFF.

This clonotype appeared many times. The chain recombines TRBV7-7 with TRBJ2-2; perhaps TRBD2 as D (6 bases). Trimming removed 5 bases at V and 6 bases at J, with 16 bases between. The germline V gene has CDR1 SSHAT and CDR2 FNYEAQ (reference sequence). The CDR3 runs 15 residues. CDR3 residues: CASSGAGPPAGELFF. CDR3 nucleotides: TGTGCCAGCAGCGGGGCGGGGCCGCCGGCCGGGGAGCTGTTTTTT. Based on the CDR3 plus reference TRBV7-7 and TRBJ2-2, the full variable domain is GAGVSQSPRYKVTKRGQDVTLRCDPISSHATLYWYQQALGQGPEFLTYFNYEAQPDKSGLPSDRFSAERPEGSISTLTIQRTEQRDSAMYRCASSGAGPPAGELFFGEGSRLTVL.

This clonotype was seen many times. This chain links TRBV24-1 with TRBJ1-5; D gene unclear. Trimming left V 9 bases short and J 0 bases short, with 11 bases between. Germline CDR1 is KGHDR and CDR2 is SFDVKD. There are 14 residues in the CDR3. The chain's CDR3 is CATRGLDSNQPQHF. For the CDR3, the DNA is TGTGCCACCCGGGGTTTGGATAGCAATCAGCCCCAGCATTTT.

This clonotype was observed many times. The CDR3 DNA reads TGTGCCAGCAGACCAGGGTCTGGGGCCAACGTCCTGACTTTC. The encoded protein is CASRPGSGANVLTF. This chain connects TRBV6-2 or TRBV6-3 to TRBJ2-6; D perhaps matches TRBD1 (5 bases). CDR3 size: 14 residues. Between the trimmed V and J ends, which lost 6 bases and 1 base, there was a span of 7 bases. Germline values: CDR1 MNHEY, CDR2 SVGEGT.

The chain combines TRBV10-3 with TRBJ2-5, with D possibly being TRBD2 (6 bases). CDR3 size: 13 residues. Trimming took 9 bases from V and 5 from J, leaving 16 bases between them. The V gene's germline CDR1 is ENHRY and CDR2 SYGVKD. CDR3 sequence reads: CAITSGEEETQYF. DNA for the CDR3: TGTGCCATTACGTCGGGAGAAGAGGAGACCCAGTACTTC.

This clonotype was recorded many times. The chain links TRBV7-9 to TRBJ1-1, with D maybe TRBD1 (6 bases). The CDR3 has 15 amino acids. V was shortened by 5 bases and J by 2 bases, with 15 bases between the two germline ends. CDR1 SEHNR and CDR2 FQNEAQ come from the germline V gene (reference sequence). CDR3 protein: CASSRIQGLNTEAFF. The CDR3 nucleotides are TGTGCCAGCAGCCGAATACAGGGCCTTAACACTGAAGCTTTCTTT.

V is TRBV12-3 or TRBV12-4 and J is TRBJ2-5; D assignment may be TRBD1 or TRBD2 (5 bases each). Trimming took 5 bases from V and 2 from J, leaving 12 bases between them. CDR3 length: 14 amino acids. CDR3 residues: CASSPGPLQETQYF. CDR3 nucleotides: TGTGCCAGCAGTCCGGGACCGCTACAAGAGACCCAGTACTTC.

By frequency in the sample, this clonotype is medium-sized (0.01 to 0.1%). The rearrangement links TRBV9 to TRBJ1-6; 8 bases match TRBD1. The CDR3 extends over 14 amino acids. Germline V gives CDR1 SGDLS, CDR2 YYNGEE. Trimming removed 2 bases from V and 10 bases from J; junction bases left unmatched: 5. CDR3 sequence reads: CASSVETGVSPLHF. In DNA form, the CDR3 reads TGTGCCAGCAGCGTTGAGACAGGGGTCTCACCCCTCCACTTT.

In DNA form, the CDR3 reads TGCAGCGTTGTACGAAACACCGGGGAGCTGTTTTTT. Translation: CSVVRNTGELFF. The chain is built from TRBV29-1 and TRBJ2-2; D is unclear. Germline V gives CDR1 SQVTM, CDR2 ANQGSEA. V was trimmed by 4 bases and J by 2 bases, leaving 5 bases between them. This CDR3 is 12 amino acids long.

The V gene is TRBV5-1, the J gene TRBJ1-2; TRBD1 aligns across 7 bases. V gave up 1 base and J gave up 4 bases; unmatched junction bases: 13. The CDR3 spans 17 residues. Germline loops: CDR1 SGHRS, CDR2 YFSETQ. CDR3 in DNA: TGCGCCAGCAGCTTGACGGCCAGCGGGACAGCCTTCTATGGCTACACCTTC. Amino acid sequence: CASSLTASGTAFYGYTF.

This rearrangement joins TRBV21-1 to TRBJ1-3; the table calls TRBD1, which could not be checked here. TRBV21-1 is reported as a pseudogene. The length of the CDR3 is 17 residues. As DNA, the CDR3 is TGTGCCAGCAGCAAAGAGGGGACAGGGAGCTCTGGAAACACCATATATTTT. Protein sequence: CASSKEGTGSSGNTIYF.

This clonotype has just a few counts. The rearrangement links TRBV4-1 to TRBJ1-1, with D possibly TRBD1 on 6 matching bases. This CDR3 region has 15 residues. Trimming cost V 0 bases and J 0 bases, with 8 bases left between them. Germline CDR1 and CDR2: MGHRA and YSYEKL. CDR3 sequence reads: CASSQEDRLNTEAFF. In DNA form, the CDR3 reads TGCGCCAGCAGCCAAGAAGACAGGCTGAACACTGAAGCTTTCTTT.

This clonotype appeared many times. The chain recombines TRBV10-3 with TRBJ2-7, with 9 bases fitting TRBD2. Losses at the gene ends were 0 bases for V and 3 bases for J; bases not matched to a gene: 12. Germline V gene sequence: CDR1 ENHRY, CDR2 SYGVKD. This CDR3 is built from 18 residues. The chain's CDR3 is CAISESKVRTSDSYEQYF. The CDR3, as DNA: TGTGCCATCAGTGAGTCGAAAGTCCGGACTAGCGATAGCTACGAGCAGTACTTC.

V gene TRBV29-1 combines with J gene TRBJ2-7; maybe TRBD1 (6 bases). V lost 7 bases, J lost 2 bases, and 15 bases lay in between. Germline lookup yields CDR1 SQVTM and CDR2 ANQGSEA. This CDR3 has 13 residues. CDR3 nucleotides: TGCAGCGCCGAGACAGGCCTAACCTACGAGCAGTACTTC. Translation gives CSAETGLTYEQYF.

This sequence joins TRBV9 and TRBJ2-3; no clear D gene. Per germline, CDR1 SGDLS and CDR2 YYNGEE. The CDR3 runs 16 residues. Trimming cost V 4 bases and J 2 bases, with 17 bases left between them. The CDR3 DNA reads as TGTGCCAGCAGCCCTTGGGCCGGTGGGTACACAGATACGCAGTATTTT. Translating it yields CASSPWAGGYTDTQYF.